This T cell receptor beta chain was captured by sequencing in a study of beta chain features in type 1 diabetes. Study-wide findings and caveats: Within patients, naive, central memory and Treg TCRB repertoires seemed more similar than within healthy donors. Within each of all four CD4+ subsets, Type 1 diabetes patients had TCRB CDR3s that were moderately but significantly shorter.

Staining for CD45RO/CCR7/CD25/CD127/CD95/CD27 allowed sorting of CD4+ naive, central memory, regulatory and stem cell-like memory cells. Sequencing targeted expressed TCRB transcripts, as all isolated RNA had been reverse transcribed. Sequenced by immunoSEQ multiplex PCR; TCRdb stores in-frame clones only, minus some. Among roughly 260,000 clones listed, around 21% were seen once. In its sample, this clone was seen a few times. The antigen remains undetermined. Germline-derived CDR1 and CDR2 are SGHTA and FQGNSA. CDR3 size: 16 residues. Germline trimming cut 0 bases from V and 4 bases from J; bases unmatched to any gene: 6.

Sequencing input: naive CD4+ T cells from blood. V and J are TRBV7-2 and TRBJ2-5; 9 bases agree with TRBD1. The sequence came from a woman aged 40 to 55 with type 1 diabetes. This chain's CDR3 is CASSLAYRGRAETQYF. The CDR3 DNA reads TGTGCCAGCAGCTTAGCTTACAGGGGGCGCGCAGAGACCCAGTACTTC.